This section outlines one T cell receptor beta chain sequence together with its context. These data belong to a study of technical replicates of blood from a handful of donors. The CDR3 runs 13 residues. J lost 5 bases, V lost 7 bases, and 7 bases had no gene match. Per germline, CDR1 SNHLY and CDR2 FYNNEI. Produced via immunoSEQ multiplex PCR; TCRdb's table is partial and in-frame only. The sample includes 15,000 or so clones, roughly four fifths of them seen just once. The sequence came from a human donor in good health. Input material: PBMCs. The chain has TRBV2 and TRBJ2-7, with 8 bases matching TRBD2. The CDR3 nucleotides read TGTGCCAGCACCCGGGAGGGCCATAACGAGCAGTACTTC. It specifies CASTREGHNEQYF.